The clone carrying this TCR beta chain has more than one count but fewer than ten. Its specificity is unknown. RNA transcripts provided the template for amplifying TCR beta CDR3 regions. HTBI primers primed a first-round RT-PCR, and a second-round multiplex PCR followed. One entry per CDR3 protein, called by TCRdb with MiXCR from the multiplex PCR reads. Found here are approximately 700,000 distinct CDR3 sequences, 35% to 50% of them singletons; the top ten hold 2.5% to 3.5%. This sample is part of a study of Graves' ophthalmopathy and Graves' hyperthyroidism. Study findings and constraints: Detected in blood as well were most expanded thyroid clonotypes with frequency above 0.001. Ophthalmopathy cases were distinguished from stable hyperthyroidism by a 13-signature model, reaching over 85% sensitivity and 70% to 84% specificity.

The junction had 9 bases not matched to a gene; V was cut back by 4 bases and J by 0 bases. This CDR3 has 17 residues. Germline CDR1 reads LNHDA; CDR2 reads SQIVND (reference sequence). Diagnostic conclusions were grounded in clinical symptoms, serum thyroxine, TRAb, thyroid ultrasound and orbital computed tomography. The chain joins TRBV19 to TRBJ1-3; 7 nucleotides line up with TRBD1. This TCR derives from an adult man with Graves' ophthalmopathy. Sequenced sample: peripheral blood. CDR3 sequence: CASSKGDWDSSGNTIYF. The DNA of the CDR3 is TGTGCCAGTAGTAAAGGAGACTGGGACAGCTCTGGAAACACCATATATTTT.